This T cell receptor (beta chain) was recorded in a study of blood T cells in healthy people across ages. The study isolated at least 7 million PBMCs from each sample. Alongside a J-beta primer mix, a sample-barcoded 5' primer served in a second PCR lasting 7 to 11 cycles. Each cDNA was tagged by a template-switch adaptor containing 12 random nucleotides. TCRdb analysed the 5' RACE reads with MiXCR anew, one entry per CDR3 protein. Found here are 750,000 to 950,000 distinct CDR3 sequences, almost 30% of them singletons; the top ten hold roughly a tenth. This clonotype was seen only a few times. The data also belong to a second study, concerning T cells of mothers and their children. That report adds: For related and unrelated pairs alike, thymic selection shapes TCR recombination output similarly. There was no detection of any persistent microchimeric T cell clones.

The sample consisted of blood. The receptor's source is a woman aged 35 to 49 in good health.

CDR3 in DNA: TGTGCCAGCAGCTTCGTAGCGGGGCAAGAGACCCAGTACTTC. It encodes CASSFVAGQETQYF. This chain connects TRBV3-1 to TRBJ2-5, with TRBD2 matching 8 bases. CDR3 length: 14 residues. Germline lookup yields CDR1 LGHDT and CDR2 YNNKEL (reference sequence). The trim removed 5 bases at V and 2 bases at J, leaving 4 bases unmatched.